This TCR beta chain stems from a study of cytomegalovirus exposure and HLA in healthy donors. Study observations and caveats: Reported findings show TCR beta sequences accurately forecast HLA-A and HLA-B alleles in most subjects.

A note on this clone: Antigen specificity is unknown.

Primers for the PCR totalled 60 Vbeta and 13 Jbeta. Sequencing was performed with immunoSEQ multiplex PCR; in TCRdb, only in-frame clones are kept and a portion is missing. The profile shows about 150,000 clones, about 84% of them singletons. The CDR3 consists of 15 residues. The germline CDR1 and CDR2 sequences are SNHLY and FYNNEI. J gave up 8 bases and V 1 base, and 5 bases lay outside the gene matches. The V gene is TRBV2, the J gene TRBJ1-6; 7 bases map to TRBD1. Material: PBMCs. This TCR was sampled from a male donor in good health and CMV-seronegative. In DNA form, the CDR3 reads TGTGCCAGCAGTGAAGGACAGGGCGGGGATTCACCCCTCCACTTT. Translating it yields CASSEGQGGDSPLHF.